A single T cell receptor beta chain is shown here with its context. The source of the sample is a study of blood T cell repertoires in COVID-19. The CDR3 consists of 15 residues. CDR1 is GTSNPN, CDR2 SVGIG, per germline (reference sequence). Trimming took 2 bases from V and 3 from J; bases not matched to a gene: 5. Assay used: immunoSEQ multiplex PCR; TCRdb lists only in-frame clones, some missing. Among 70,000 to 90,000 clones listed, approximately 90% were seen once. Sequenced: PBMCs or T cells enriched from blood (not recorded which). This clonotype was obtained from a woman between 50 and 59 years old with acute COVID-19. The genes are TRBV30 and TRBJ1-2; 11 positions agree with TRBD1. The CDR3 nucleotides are TGTGCCTGGAGTTGGGACAGGGGGTATGACTATGGCTACACCTTC. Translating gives CAWSWDRGYDYGYTF.